This TCR beta chain was observed in a study of beta chain features in type 1 diabetes. cDNA synthesis used the whole RNA isolate, giving expressed TCRB sequences. Method: immunoSEQ multiplex PCR; TCRdb's copy keeps in-frame clones and lacks some. Of almost 350,000 clones in the sample, about a tenth were seen once. CDR1 and CDR2 from the germline V gene are MDHEN and SYDVKM. Trimming left V 4 bases short and J 3 bases short, with 16 bases between. The CDR3 has 15 amino acids. This clone came up many times. Its cognate antigen is unknown. Study results and caveats: Moderate yet significant TCRB CDR3 shortening was seen in Type 1 diabetes patients in all four CD4+ subsets.

Sequencing used central memory CD4+ T cells from blood. The receptor was isolated from a man younger than 45 with type 1 diabetes. The gene calls are TRBV28 and TRBJ2-7; D is perhaps TRBD1 (6 bases). Here the CDR3 reads CASSSYPPQGYEQYF. CDR3 DNA: TGTGCCAGCAGTTCATATCCCCCACAGGGCTACGAGCAGTACTTC.